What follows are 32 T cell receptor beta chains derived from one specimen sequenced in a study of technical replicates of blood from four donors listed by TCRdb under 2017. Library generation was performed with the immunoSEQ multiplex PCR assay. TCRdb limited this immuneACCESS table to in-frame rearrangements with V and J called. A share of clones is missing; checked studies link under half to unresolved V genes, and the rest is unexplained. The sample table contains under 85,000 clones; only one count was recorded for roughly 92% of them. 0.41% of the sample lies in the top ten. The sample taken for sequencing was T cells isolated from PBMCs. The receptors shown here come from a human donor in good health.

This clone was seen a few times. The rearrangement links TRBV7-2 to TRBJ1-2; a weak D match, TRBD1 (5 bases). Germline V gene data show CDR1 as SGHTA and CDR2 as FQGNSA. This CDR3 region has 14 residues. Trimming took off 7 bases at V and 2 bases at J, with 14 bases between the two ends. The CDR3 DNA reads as TGTGCCAGCAAACTCTCGGGGGGGAACTATGGCTACACCTTC. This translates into CASKLSGGNYGYTF.

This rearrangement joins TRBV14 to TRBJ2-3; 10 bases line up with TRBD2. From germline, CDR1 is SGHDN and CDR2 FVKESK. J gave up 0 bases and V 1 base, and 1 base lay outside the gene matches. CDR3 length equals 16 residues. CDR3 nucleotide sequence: TGTGCCAGCAGCCAAGGGACTAGCGGAAGCACAGATACGCAGTATTTT. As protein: CASSQGTSGSTDTQYF.

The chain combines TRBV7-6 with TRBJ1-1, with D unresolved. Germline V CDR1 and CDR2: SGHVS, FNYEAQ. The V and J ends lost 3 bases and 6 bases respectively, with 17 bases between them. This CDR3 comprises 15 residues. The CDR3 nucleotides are TGTGCCAGCAGCTTGGGCAGAAGGATTTTCTCTGAAGCTTTCTTT. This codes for CASSLGRRIFSEAFF. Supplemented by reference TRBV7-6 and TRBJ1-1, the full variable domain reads GAGVSQSPRYKVTKRGQDVALRCDPISGHVSLYWYRQALGQGPEFLTYFNYEAQQDKSGLPNDRFSAERPEGSISTLTIQRTEQRDSAMYRCASSLGRRIFSEAFFGQGTRLTVV.

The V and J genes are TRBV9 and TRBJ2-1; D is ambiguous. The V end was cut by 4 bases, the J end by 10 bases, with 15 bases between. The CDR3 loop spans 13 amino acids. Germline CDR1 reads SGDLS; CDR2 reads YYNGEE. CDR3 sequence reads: CASSNGNRLEQFF. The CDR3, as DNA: TGTGCCAGCAGCAACGGTAATCGTTTGGAGCAGTTCTTC.

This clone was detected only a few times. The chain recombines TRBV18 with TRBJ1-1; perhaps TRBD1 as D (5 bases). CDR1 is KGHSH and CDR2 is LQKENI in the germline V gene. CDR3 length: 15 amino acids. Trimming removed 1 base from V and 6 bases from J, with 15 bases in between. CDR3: CASSPRARVSPEAFF. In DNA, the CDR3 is TGTGCCAGCTCACCACGGGCCAGGGTTTCTCCTGAAGCTTTCTTT.

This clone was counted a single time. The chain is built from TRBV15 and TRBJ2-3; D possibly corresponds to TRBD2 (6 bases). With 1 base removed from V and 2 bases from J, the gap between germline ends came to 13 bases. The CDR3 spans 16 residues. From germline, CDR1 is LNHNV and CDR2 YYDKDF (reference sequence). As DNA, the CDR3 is TGTGCCACCAGCAGAGGTGGGGCGGGATACACAGATACGCAGTATTTT. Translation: CATSRGGAGYTDTQYF.

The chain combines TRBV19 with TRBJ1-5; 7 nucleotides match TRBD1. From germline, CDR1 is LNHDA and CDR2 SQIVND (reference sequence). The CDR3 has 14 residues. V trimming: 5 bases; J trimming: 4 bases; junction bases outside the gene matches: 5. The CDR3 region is CASSPRTGNQPQHF. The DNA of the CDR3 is TGTGCCAGTAGTCCCAGGACAGGAAATCAGCCCCAGCATTTT. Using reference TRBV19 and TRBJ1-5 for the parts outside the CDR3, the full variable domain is DGGITQSPKYLFRKEGQNVTLSCEQNLNHDAMYWYRQDPGQGLRLIYYSQIVNDFQKGDIAEGYSVSREKKESFPLTVTSAQKNPTAFYLCASSPRTGNQPQHFGDGTRLSIL.

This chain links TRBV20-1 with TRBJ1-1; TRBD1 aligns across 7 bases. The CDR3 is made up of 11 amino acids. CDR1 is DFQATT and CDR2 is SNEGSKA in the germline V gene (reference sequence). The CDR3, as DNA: TGCACCAGACAGGGGAACACTGAAGCTTTCTTT. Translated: CTRQGNTEAFF.

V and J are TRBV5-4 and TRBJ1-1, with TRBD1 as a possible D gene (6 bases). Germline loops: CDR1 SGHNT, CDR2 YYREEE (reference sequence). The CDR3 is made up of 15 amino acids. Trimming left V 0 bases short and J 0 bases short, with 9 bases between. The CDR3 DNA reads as TGTGCCAGCAGCTTGGAGCAGGGGATGAACACTGAAGCTTTCTTT. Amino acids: CASSLEQGMNTEAFF.

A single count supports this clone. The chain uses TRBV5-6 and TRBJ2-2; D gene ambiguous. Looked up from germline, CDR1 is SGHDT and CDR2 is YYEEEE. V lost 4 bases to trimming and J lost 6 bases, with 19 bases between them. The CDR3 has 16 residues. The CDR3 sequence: CASSQTFTRLPGELFF. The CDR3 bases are TGTGCCAGCAGCCAGACATTCACACGGCTGCCCGGGGAGCTGTTTTTT.

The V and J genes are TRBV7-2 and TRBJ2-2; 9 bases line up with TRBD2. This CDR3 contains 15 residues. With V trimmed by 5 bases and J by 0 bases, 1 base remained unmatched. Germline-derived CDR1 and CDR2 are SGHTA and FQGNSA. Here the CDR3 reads CASSPSGTNTGELFF. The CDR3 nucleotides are TGTGCCAGCAGCCCTAGCGGGACGAACACCGGGGAGCTGTTTTTT. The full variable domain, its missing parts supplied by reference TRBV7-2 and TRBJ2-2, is GAGVSQSPSNKVTEKGKDVELRCDPISGHTALYWYRQSLGQGLEFLIYFQGNSAPDKSGLPSDRFSAERTGGSVSTLTIQRTQQEDSAVYLCASSPSGTNTGELFFGEGSRLTVL.

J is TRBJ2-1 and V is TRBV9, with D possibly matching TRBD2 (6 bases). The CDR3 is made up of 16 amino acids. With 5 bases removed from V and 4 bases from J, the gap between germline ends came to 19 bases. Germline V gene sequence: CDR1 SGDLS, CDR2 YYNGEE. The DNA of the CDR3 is TGTGCCAGCAGTTCTATACTAGCTAAATCATACAATGAGCAGTTCTTC. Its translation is CASSSILAKSYNEQFF.

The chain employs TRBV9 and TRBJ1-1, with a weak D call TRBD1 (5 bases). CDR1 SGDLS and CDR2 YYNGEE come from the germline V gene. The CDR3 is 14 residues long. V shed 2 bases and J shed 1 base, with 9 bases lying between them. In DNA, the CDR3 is TGTGCCAGCAGCGTTTCAGGGTGGAACACTGAAGCTTTCTTT. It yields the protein CASSVSGWNTEAFF. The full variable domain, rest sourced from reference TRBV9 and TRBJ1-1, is DSGVTQTPKHLITATGQRVTLRCSPRSGDLSVYWYQQSLDQGLQFLIQYYNGEERAKGNILERFSAQQFPDLHSELNLSSLELGDSALYFCASSVSGWNTEAFFGQGTRLTVV.

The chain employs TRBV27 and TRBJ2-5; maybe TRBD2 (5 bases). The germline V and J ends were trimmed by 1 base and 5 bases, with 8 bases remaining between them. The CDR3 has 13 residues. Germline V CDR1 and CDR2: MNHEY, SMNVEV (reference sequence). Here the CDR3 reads CASSLFQRETQYF. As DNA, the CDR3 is TGTGCCAGCAGTTTATTTCAGCGGGAGACCCAGTACTTC.

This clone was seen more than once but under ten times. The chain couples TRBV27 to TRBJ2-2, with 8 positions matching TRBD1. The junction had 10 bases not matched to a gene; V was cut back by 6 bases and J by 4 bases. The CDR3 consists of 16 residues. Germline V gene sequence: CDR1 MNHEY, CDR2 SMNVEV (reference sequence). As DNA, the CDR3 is TGTGCCAGCAGGAGAATCGGACAGGGTACCACCGGGGAGCTGTTTTTT. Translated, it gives CASRRIGQGTTGELFF.

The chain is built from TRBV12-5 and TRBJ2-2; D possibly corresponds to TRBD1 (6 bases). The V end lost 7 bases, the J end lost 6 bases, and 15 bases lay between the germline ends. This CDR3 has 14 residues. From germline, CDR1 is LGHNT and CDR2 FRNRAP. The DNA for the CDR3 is TGTGCTAGTGCAAACAGGGTTGATTCCGGGGAGCTGTTTTTT. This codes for CASANRVDSGELFF.

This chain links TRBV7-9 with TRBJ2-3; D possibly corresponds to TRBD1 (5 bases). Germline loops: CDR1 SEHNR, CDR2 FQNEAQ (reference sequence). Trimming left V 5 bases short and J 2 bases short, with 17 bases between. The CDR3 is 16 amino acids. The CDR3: CASSQSGNVPTDTQYF. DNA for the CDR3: TGTGCCAGCAGCCAATCAGGGAACGTTCCCACAGATACGCAGTATTTT. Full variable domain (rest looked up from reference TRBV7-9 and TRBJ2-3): DTGVSQNPRHKITKRGQNVTFRCDPISEHNRLYWYRQTLGQGPEFLTYFQNEAQLEKSRLLSDRFSAERPKGSFSTLEIQRTEQGDSAMYLCASSQSGNVPTDTQYFGPGTRLTVL.

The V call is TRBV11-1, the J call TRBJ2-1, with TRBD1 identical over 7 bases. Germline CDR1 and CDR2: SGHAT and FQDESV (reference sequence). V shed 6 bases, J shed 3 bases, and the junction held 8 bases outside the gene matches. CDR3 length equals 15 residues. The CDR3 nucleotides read TGTGCCAGCAGATATGACAGGGAATACTACAATGAGCAGTTCTTC. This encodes CASRYDREYYNEQFF.

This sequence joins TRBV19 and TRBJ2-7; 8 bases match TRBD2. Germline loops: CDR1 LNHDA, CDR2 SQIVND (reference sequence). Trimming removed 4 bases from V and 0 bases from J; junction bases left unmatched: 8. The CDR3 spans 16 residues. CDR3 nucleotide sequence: TGTGCCAGTAGTACCCCGGGGGGGCGGAGCTCCTACGAGCAGTACTTC. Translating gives CASSTPGGRSSYEQYF. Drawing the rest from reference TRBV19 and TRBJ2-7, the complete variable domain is DGGITQSPKYLFRKEGQNVTLSCEQNLNHDAMYWYRQDPGQGLRLIYYSQIVNDFQKGDIAEGYSVSREKKESFPLTVTSAQKNPTAFYLCASSTPGGRSSYEQYFGPGTRLTVT.

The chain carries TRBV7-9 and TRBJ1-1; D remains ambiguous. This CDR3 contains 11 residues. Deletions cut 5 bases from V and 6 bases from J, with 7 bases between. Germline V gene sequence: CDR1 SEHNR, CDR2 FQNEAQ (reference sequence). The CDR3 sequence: CASSRLAEAFF. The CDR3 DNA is TGTGCCAGCAGCCGGTTAGCTGAAGCTTTCTTT.

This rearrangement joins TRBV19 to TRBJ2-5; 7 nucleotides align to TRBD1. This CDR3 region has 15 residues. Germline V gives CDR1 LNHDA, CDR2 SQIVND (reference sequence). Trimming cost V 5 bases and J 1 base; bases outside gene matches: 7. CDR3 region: CASSFGQEPQETQYF. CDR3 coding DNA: TGTGCCAGTAGTTTTGGACAGGAACCCCAAGAGACCCAGTACTTC.

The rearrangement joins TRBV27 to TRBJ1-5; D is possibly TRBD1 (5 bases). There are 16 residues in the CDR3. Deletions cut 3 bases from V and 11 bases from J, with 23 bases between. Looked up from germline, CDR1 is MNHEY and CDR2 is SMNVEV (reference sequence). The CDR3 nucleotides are TGTGCCAGCAGTTTGCTTCGGGACGTAGGACTATGGGCCCAGCATTTT. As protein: CASSLLRDVGLWAQHF.

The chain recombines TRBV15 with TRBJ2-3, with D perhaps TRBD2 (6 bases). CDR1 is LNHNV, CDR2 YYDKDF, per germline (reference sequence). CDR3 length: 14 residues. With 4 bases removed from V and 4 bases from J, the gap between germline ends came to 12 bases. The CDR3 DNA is TGTGCCACCAGCAACGGGGGTGGGGCAGATACGCAGTATTTT. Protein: CATSNGGGADTQYF.

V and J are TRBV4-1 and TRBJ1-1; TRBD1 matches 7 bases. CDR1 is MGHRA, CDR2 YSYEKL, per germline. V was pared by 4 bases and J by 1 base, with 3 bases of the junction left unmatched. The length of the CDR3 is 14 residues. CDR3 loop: CASSLYRGNTEAFF. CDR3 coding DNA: TGCGCCAGCAGCCTTTACAGGGGGAACACTGAAGCTTTCTTT.

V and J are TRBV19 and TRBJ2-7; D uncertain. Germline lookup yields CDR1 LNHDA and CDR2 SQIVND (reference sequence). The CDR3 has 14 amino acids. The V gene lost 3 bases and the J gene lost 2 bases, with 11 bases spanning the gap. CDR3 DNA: TGTGCCAGTAGTATCCAGGCGCGAGCCTACGAGCAGTACTTC. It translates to CASSIQARAYEQYF.

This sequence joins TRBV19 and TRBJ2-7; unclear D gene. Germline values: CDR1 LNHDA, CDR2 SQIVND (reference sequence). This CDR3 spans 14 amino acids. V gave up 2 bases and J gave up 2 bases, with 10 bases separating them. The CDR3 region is CASSIQENPYEQYF. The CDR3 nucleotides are TGTGCCAGTAGTATACAGGAAAATCCCTACGAGCAGTACTTC.

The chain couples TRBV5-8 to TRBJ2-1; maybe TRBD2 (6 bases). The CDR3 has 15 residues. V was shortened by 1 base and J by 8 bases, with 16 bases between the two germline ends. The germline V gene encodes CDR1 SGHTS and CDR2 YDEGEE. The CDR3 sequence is CASSLPVRELYEQFF. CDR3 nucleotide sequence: TGTGCCAGCAGCTTGCCTGTCCGGGAGTTGTATGAGCAGTTCTTC.

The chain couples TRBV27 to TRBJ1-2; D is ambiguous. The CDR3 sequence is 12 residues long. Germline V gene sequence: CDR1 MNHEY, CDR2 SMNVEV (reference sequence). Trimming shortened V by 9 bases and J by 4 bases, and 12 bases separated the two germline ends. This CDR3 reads CASSATGYGYTF. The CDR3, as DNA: TGTGCCAGTTCCGCGACGGGCTATGGCTACACCTTC.

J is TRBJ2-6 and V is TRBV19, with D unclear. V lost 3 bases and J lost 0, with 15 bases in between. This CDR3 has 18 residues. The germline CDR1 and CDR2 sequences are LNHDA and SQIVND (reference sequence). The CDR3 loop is CASSIGPGFASGANVLTF. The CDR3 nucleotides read TGTGCCAGTAGTATCGGTCCGGGTTTTGCCTCTGGGGCCAACGTCCTGACTTTC.

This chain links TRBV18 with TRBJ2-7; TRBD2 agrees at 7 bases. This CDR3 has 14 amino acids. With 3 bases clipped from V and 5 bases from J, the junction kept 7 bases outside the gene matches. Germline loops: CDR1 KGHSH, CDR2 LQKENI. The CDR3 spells CASSPGGRYNEQYF. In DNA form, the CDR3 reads TGTGCCAGCTCACCGGGCGGGAGATACAACGAGCAGTACTTC.

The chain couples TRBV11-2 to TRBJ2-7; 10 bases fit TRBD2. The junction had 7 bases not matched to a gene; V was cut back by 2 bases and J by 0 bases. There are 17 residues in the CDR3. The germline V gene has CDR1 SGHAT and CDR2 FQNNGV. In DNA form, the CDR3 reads TGTGCCAGCAGCTTATTCATTAGCGGGAGGCCCTCCTACGAGCAGTACTTC. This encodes CASSLFISGRPSYEQYF. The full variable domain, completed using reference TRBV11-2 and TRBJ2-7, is EAGVAQSPRYKIIEKRQSVAFWCNPISGHATLYWYQQILGQGPKLLIQFQNNGVVDDSQLPKDRFSAERLKGVDSTLKIQPAKLEDSAVYLCASSLFISGRPSYEQYFGPGTRLTVT.

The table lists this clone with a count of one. Here the CDR3 DNA reads TGTGCCAGCAGTAGAGCCGGGGGTAGCAATCAGCCCCAGCATTTT. This gives the protein CASSRAGGSNQPQHF. The rearrangement joins TRBV6-5 to TRBJ1-5, with a weak D call TRBD1 (5 bases). V lost 5 bases, J lost 0 bases, and 11 bases lay in between. CDR1 is MNHEY, CDR2 SVGAGI, per germline. The CDR3 spans 15 residues.